A single sample gave rise to the 7 T cell receptor beta chains below, sequenced in a study of blood T cell repertoires in COVID-19. Assay: immunoSEQ multiplex PCR; the TCRdb copy retains only in-frame clones and omits some. The table includes 95,000 to 150,000 clones, approximately 86% detected once. Sequenced input: peripheral blood. The source of these receptors is a woman aged 45-59 years with active or convalescent COVID-19.

The chain uses TRBV11-2 and TRBJ2-4, with D maybe TRBD1 (5 bases). V gave up 4 bases and J gave up 5 bases, with 15 bases separating them. Germline assignment: CDR1 SGHAT and CDR2 FQNNGV. This CDR3 is 15 amino acids long. CDR3 sequence: CASSSIRVVQNIQYF. The CDR3 DNA sequence: TGTGCCAGCAGCTCCATCAGGGTAGTCCAAAACATTCAGTACTTC. Variable domain in full (rest from reference TRBV11-2 and TRBJ2-4): EAGVAQSPRYKIIEKRQSVAFWCNPISGHATLYWYQQILGQGPKLLIQFQNNGVVDDSQLPKDRFSAERLKGVDSTLKIQPAKLEDSAVYLCASSSIRVVQNIQYFGAGTRLSVL.

This chain joins TRBV9 and TRBJ1-3; 9 nucleotides agree with TRBD1. This CDR3 spans 15 amino acids. J was trimmed by 4 bases and V by 5 bases; bases with no gene match: 7. Germline V gene sequence: CDR1 SGDLS, CDR2 YYNGEE. In nucleotides, the CDR3 is TGTGCCAGCAGTGAAAGGGACAGGGCAGGAAACACCATATATTTT. Translated, it gives CASSERDRAGNTIYF.

This chain uses TRBV9 with TRBJ1-1, with D tentatively TRBD1 (6 bases). The CDR3 is 14 amino acids. Germline CDR1 SGDLS, CDR2 YYNGEE. V was shortened by 3 bases and J by 4 bases, with 13 bases between the two germline ends. As DNA, the CDR3 is TGTGCCAGCAGCGCCCAACAGGGCGGCACTGAAGCTTTCTTT. Translated, it gives CASSAQQGGTEAFF.

This clone appeared a few times. As DNA, the CDR3 is TGTGCCTGGACTGCCATCGGGGGGGGCAATCAGCCCCAGCATTTT. It is translated as CAWTAIGGGNQPQHF. The rearrangement links TRBV30 to TRBJ1-5, with D perhaps TRBD1 (5 bases). V was shortened by 4 bases and J by 2 bases, with 15 bases between the two germline ends. The CDR3 totals 15 residues. The germline gives CDR1 GTSNPN, CDR2 SVGIG (reference sequence).

This clone was seen a single time. The chain couples TRBV24-1 to TRBJ2-3; 7 nucleotides align to TRBD2. V gave up 7 bases and J gave up 0 bases; unmatched junction bases: 9. CDR1 is KGHDR and CDR2 is SFDVKD in the germline V gene. The length of the CDR3 is 16 residues. Here the CDR3 DNA reads TGTGCCACCAGGGCCCTTATAGCGGGCAGCACAGATACGCAGTATTTT. Translation gives CATRALIAGSTDTQYF.

In this sample, this clone turned up once. The chain has TRBV7-3 and TRBJ2-3, with D uncertain. The CDR3 extends over 16 amino acids. V was shortened by 1 base and J by 2 bases, with 13 bases between the two germline ends. From germline, CDR1 is SGHTA and CDR2 FQGTGA. This CDR3 is CASSLSLRRSTDTQYF. For the CDR3, the DNA is TGTGCCAGCAGCTTAAGCCTACGGCGGTCCACAGATACGCAGTATTTT.

The chain combines TRBV5-1 with TRBJ1-6, with D uncertain. The CDR3 runs 14 residues. V was clipped by 2 bases and J by 5 bases, with 8 bases between them. Germline V CDR1 and CDR2: SGHRS, YFSETQ. The CDR3 reads CASSLGSDNSPLHF. CDR3 nucleotide sequence: TGCGCCAGCAGCTTAGGCAGCGATAATTCACCCCTCCACTTT.